This is a list of T cell receptor beta chains from one sample in a study of blood T cells in healthy people across ages. MiXCR was run by TCRdb on the 5' RACE reads, yielding one entry per CDR3 protein. The sample includes more than 900,000 distinct CDR3 sequences, 29% of them seen just once. This sample also appeared in a second study, on T cells of mothers and their children.

Specimen: blood. The origin of the receptors is a woman in her thirties or forties in good health. Both conserved end residues are trimmed from each CDR3.

CDR3 protein	J gene	V gene
SARASTGGYEQF	TRBJ2-1	TRBV20-1
ASSERTGGSTEAF	TRBJ1-1	TRBV12-3/TRBV12-4
ASSLTRTATDTQY	TRBJ2-3	TRBV7-3
ATSRGTSASYEQY	TRBJ2-7	TRBV7-2
ASSFIRTKNTEAF	TRBJ1-1	TRBV6-2/TRBV6-3
SAPNRGRGQEAQY	TRBJ2-4	TRBV20-1
ASSQSNLRTSGYMSSYNEQF	TRBJ2-1	TRBV14
ASSYGGWSSYEQY	TRBJ2-7	TRBV6-5
ATSDHVPGLAGGEQY	TRBJ2-7	TRBV24-1
ASTPGQGIGTQY	TRBJ2-5	TRBV28